This TCR beta chain was retrieved from a study of lymphopenia after photon versus proton radiotherapy. Remarks on this clone: Its specificity is unknown.

Sequencing was performed with immunoSEQ multiplex PCR; in TCRdb, only in-frame clones are kept and a portion is missing. The sample contains roughly 76,000 clones, approximately 90% of which appear only once. The CDR3 sequence is 13 residues long. The germline V gene encodes CDR1 ENHRY and CDR2 SYGVKD. V shed 2 bases and J shed 2 bases, with 6 bases lying between them. Study-wide results and caveats: In patients who died, overall survival fell as post-nadir TCR diversity dropped more. Survival link was tested only in deceased patients; proton benefit remains a possibility. Relative stability marked proton patients; photon patients lost diversity and naive cells.

The sample consisted of peripheral blood, taken from a patient treated with photon-based radiotherapy. This chain links TRBV10-3 with TRBJ1-1; D remains ambiguous. This clonotype was obtained from a woman aged 40 to 50 with cholangiocarcinoma. The CDR3 coding sequence is TGTGCCATCAGTGAGAGGAGCAACACTGAAGCTTTCTTT. It yields the protein CAISERSNTEAFF.